The entry that follows covers one TCR beta chain sequence. This record comes from a study of cytotoxic CD8 clonotypes in ibrutinib-treated CLL. The ends were cut back, 4 bases at V and 0 bases at J, with 14 bases in the middle. The CDR3 has 16 residues. In germline, CDR1 is MRHNA, CDR2 SNTAGT. Assay used: immunoSEQ multiplex PCR; TCRdb lists only in-frame clones, some missing. This sample yields roughly 58,000 clones, of which 50% to 70% are seen a single time; about 24% belongs to the top ten. The chain is built from TRBV6-4 and TRBJ2-3; no firm D call. This clonotype originated in a human donor with chronic lymphocytic leukemia. Sequenced material: PBMCs, taken at disease progression, from a patient treated with ibrutinib. The CDR3: CASSGQPHPSTDTQYF. CDR3 DNA sequence: TGTGCCAGCAGTGGGCAGCCTCATCCTAGCACAGATACGCAGTATTTT.